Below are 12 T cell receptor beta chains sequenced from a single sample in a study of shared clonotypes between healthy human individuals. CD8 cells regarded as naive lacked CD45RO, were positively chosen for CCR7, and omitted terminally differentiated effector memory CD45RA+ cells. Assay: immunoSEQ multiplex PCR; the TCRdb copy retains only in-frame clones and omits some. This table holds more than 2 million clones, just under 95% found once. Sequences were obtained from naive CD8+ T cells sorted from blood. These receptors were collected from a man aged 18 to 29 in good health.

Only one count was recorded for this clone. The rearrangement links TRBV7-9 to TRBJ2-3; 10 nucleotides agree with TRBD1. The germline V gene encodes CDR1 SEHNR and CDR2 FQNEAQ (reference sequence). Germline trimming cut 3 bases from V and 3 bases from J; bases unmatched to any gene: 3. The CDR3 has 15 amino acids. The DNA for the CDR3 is TGTGCCAGCAGCTTTTGGGACAGGGGAACAGATACGCAGTATTTT. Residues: CASSFWDRGTDTQYF.

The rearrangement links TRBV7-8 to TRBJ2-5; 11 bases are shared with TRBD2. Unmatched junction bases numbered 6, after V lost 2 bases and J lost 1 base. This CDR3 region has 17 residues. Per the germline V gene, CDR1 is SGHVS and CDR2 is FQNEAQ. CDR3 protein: CASSLNSLAGVQETQYF. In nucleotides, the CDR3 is TGTGCCAGCAGCTTAAACTCACTAGCGGGGGTCCAAGAGACCCAGTACTTC.

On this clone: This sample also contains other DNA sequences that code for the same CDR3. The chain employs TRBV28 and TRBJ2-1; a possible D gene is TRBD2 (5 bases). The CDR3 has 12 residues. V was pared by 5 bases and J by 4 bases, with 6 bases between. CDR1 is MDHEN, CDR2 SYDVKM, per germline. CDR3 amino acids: CASSLAYNEQFF. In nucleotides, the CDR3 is TGTGCCAGCAGTCTAGCATACAATGAGCAGTTCTTC. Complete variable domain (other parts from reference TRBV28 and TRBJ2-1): DVKVTQSSRYLVKRTGEKVFLECVQDMDHENMFWYRQDPGLGLRLIYFSYDVKMKEKGDIPEGYSVSREKKERFSLILESASTNQTSMYLCASSLAYNEQFFGPGTRLTVL.

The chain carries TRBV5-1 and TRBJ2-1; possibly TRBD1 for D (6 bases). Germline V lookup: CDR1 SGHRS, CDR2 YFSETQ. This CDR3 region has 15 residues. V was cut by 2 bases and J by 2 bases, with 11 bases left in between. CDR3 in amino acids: CASSFDQGTYNEQFF. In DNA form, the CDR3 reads TGCGCCAGCAGCTTTGACCAGGGGACCTACAATGAGCAGTTCTTC.

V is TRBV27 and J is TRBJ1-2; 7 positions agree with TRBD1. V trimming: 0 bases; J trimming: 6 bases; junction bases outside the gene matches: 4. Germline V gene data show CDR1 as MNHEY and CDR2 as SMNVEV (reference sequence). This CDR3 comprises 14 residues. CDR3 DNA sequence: TGTGCCAGCAGTTTATCGGCAGGGGGGAATGGCTACACCTTC. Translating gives CASSLSAGGNGYTF.

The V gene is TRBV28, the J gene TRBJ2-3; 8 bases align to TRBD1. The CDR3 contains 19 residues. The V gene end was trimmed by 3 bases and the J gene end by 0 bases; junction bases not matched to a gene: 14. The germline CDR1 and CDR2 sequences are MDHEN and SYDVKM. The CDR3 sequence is CASSFPKTTGATSTDTQYF. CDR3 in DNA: TGTGCCAGCAGTTTTCCCAAGACGACAGGGGCCACTAGCACAGATACGCAGTATTTT.

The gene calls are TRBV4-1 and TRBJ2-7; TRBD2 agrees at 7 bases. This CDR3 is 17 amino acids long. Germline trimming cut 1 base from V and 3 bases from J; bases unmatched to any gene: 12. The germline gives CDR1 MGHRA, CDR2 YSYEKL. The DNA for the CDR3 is TGCGCCAGCAGCCAAGGGGTTGGGGGGGGTAGAGGCTACGAGCAGTACTTC. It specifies CASSQGVGGGRGYEQYF.

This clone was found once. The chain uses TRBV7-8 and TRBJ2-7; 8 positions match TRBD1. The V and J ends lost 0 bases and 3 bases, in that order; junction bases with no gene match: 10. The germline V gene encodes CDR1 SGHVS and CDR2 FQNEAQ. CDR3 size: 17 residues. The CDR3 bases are TGTGCCAGCAGCTTAGCGAAGTGGGACAGGAGGGGCTACGAGCAGTACTTC. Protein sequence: CASSLAKWDRRGYEQYF.

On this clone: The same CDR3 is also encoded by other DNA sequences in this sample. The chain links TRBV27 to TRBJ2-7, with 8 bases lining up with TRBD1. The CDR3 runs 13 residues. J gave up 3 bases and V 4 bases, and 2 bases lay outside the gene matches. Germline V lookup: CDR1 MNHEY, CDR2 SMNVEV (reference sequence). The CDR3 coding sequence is TGTGCCAGCAGTTCAGGACAGGGCTACGAGCAGTACTTC. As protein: CASSSGQGYEQYF.

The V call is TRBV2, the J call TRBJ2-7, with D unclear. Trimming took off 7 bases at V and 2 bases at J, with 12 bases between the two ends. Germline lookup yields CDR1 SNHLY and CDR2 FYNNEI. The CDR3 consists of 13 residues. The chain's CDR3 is CASTLLDAYEQYF. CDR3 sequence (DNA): TGTGCCAGCACCCTGTTGGACGCCTACGAGCAGTACTTC.

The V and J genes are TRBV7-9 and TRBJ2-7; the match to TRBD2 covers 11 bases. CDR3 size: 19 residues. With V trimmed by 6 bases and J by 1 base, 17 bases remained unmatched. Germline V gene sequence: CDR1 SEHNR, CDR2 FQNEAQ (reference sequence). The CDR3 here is CASSQPLAGGMGRSYEQYF. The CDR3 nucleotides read TGTGCCAGCAGTCAACCCCTAGCGGGAGGAATGGGCAGATCCTACGAGCAGTACTTC.

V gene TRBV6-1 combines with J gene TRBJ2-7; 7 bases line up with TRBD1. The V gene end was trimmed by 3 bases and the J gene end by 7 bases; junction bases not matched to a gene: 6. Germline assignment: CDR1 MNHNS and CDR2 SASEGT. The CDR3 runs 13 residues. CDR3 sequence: CASSDSPGQEQYF. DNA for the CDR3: TGTGCCAGCAGTGATAGCCCGGGACAGGAGCAGTACTTC.